This TCR beta chain was sequenced for a study of cytomegalovirus exposure and HLA in healthy donors. V was cut by 1 base and J by 1 base, with 11 bases left in between. Germline CDR1 and CDR2: SGHNT and YYREEE (reference sequence). CDR3 size: 15 residues. Libraries were prepared by immunoSEQ multiplex PCR; TCRdb keeps only in-frame clonotypes and omits some of them. Found here are 150,000 to 200,000 clones, over 65% of them singletons; the top ten hold roughly 7%. The TCR originated in a man between 18 and 35 years old in good health and CMV-seropositive. Sequenced input: PBMCs. The genes are TRBV5-4 and TRBJ1-2; a weak D match, TRBD1 (5 bases). The CDR3 protein is CASSLRQTFNYGYTF. The CDR3 DNA reads as TGTGCCAGCAGCTTGCGACAGACTTTTAACTATGGCTACACCTTC.